Following are 20 T cell receptor beta chains from one sample sequenced in a study of Graves' ophthalmopathy and Graves' hyperthyroidism. RNA transcripts were the source from which TCR beta CDR3 regions were amplified. First-round RT-PCR used HTBI primers; second-round multiplex PCR followed. TCRdb re-analysed the multiplex PCR reads in MiXCR, keeping a single row per CDR3 protein. The sample holds 150,000 to 200,000 distinct CDR3 sequences, 35% to 50% seen once. Sequenced: peripheral blood. Receptors originate from a young man with Graves' ophthalmopathy.

This chain joins TRBV7-2 and TRBJ2-5; D tentatively fits TRBD1 or TRBD2 (5 bases each). The CDR3 covers 16 residues. The germline CDR1 and CDR2 sequences are SGHTA and FQGNSA. Trimming took 0 bases from V and 1 from J, leaving 12 bases between them. This CDR3 reads CASSLAKGGGQETQYF. CDR3 bases: TGTGCCAGCAGCTTAGCCAAGGGTGGGGGCCAAGAGACCCAGTACTTC.

This sequence joins TRBV12-3 or TRBV12-4 and TRBJ1-2; D may be TRBD1 (5 bases). The CDR3 is 13 amino acids. The V end was cut by 6 bases, the J end by 8 bases, with 16 bases between. The DNA of the CDR3 is TGTGCCAGCAGCCAAGGGCGGGGGAGCGGCTACACCTTC. Translating gives CASSQGRGSGYTF.

The chain joins TRBV6-1 to TRBJ1-6; 7 bases line up with TRBD1. Trimming at V came to 4 bases and at J to 9 bases, leaving 6 bases not matched to a gene. The CDR3 is 14 amino acids. Germline V gene data show CDR1 as MNHNS and CDR2 as SASEGT. The CDR3 spells CASSGRQGRSPLHF. DNA of the CDR3: TGTGCCAGCAGTGGCAGACAGGGTCGTTCACCCCTCCACTTT.

The chain employs TRBV19 and TRBJ2-7; D is unclear. CDR1 and CDR2 (germline): LNHDA, SQIVND (reference sequence). V was shortened by 9 bases and J by 3 bases, with 12 bases between the two germline ends. The CDR3 has 12 residues. Written as DNA, the CDR3 is TGTGCCAGCTGGGATGGTGTCTACGAGCAGTACTTC. Translating it yields CASWDGVYEQYF.

This clonotype was observed at least ten times. The rearrangement uses TRBV28 and TRBJ1-1, with no clear D. Germline values: CDR1 MDHEN, CDR2 SYDVKM. This CDR3 has 14 residues. V lost 5 bases and J lost 2, with 12 bases in between. The CDR3 coding sequence is TGTGCCAGCAGTCCCCCCACAGTCAACACTGAAGCTTTCTTT. Translating it yields CASSPPTVNTEAFF.

The chain carries TRBV6-1 and TRBJ2-7; a possible D gene is TRBD1 (5 bases). CDR1 and CDR2 from the germline V gene are MNHNS and SASEGT. There are 15 residues in the CDR3. Trimming pared 6 bases from V and 2 bases from J, leaving 17 bases between. The chain's CDR3 is CASSSIRTSTYEQYF. The CDR3 DNA sequence: TGTGCCAGCAGCTCCATTAGGACATCCACCTACGAGCAGTACTTC.

This clonotype was observed many times. The chain is built from TRBV4-1 and TRBJ2-7; TRBD1 matches 7 bases. V was clipped by 4 bases and J by 3 bases; unmatched bases: 15. CDR1 and CDR2 from the germline V gene are MGHRA and YSYEKL. This CDR3 is built from 17 residues. The chain's CDR3 is CASSRTSSDRINYEQYF. For the CDR3, the DNA is TGCGCCAGCAGCCGAACTTCATCGGACAGGATAAACTACGAGCAGTACTTC.

This chain joins TRBV5-1 and TRBJ1-1, with D perhaps TRBD1 (6 bases). The CDR3 runs 14 residues. Germline assignment: CDR1 SGHRS and CDR2 YFSETQ. Trimming pared 7 bases from V and 5 bases from J, leaving 18 bases between. The CDR3 nucleotides read TGCGCCAGCCGGATGAATCAGGGGTGGACTGAAGCTTTCTTT. It codes for CASRMNQGWTEAFF.

CDR3 loop: CASSYNRGNSPLHF. For the CDR3, the DNA is TGTGCCAGCAGTTACAATAGGGGCAATTCACCCCTCCACTTT. This sequence joins TRBV6-2 or TRBV6-3 and TRBJ1-6, with TRBD1 as a possible D gene (5 bases). There are 14 residues in the CDR3. V lost 2 bases to trimming and J lost 7 bases, with 9 bases between them. Germline V gives CDR1 MNHEY, CDR2 SVGEGT.

V usage is TRBV7-2 and J usage is TRBJ1-1; D ambiguous. Germline CDR1 reads SGHTA; CDR2 reads FQGNSA. With 4 bases removed from V and 1 base from J, the gap between germline ends came to 10 bases. The CDR3 is 14 amino acids. The CDR3 coding sequence is TGTGCCAGCAGCTCACGCGTCCAGAACACTGAAGCTTTCTTT. Its protein is CASSSRVQNTEAFF.

The chain carries TRBV7-2 and TRBJ1-5; 7 bases line up with TRBD1. This CDR3 region has 15 residues. The germline V gene has CDR1 SGHTA and CDR2 FQGNSA. V was pared by 5 bases and J by 6 bases, with 10 bases of the junction left unmatched. In DNA, the CDR3 is TGTGCCAGCAGCGTAGGGGACAGTCGGGGTCAGCCCCAGCATTTT. It encodes CASSVGDSRGQPQHF.

This clonotype was detected many times. The genes are TRBV12-3 or TRBV12-4 and TRBJ1-1; D perhaps matches TRBD1 (5 bases). Trimming removed 6 bases from V and 6 bases from J, with 11 bases in between. The CDR3 spans 12 residues. The CDR3 nucleotides read TGTGCCAGCAGCCCCCCGGGACCTGAAGCTTTCTTT. Amino acid sequence: CASSPPGPEAFF.

V is TRBV20-1 and J is TRBJ1-2; D gene ambiguous. V was trimmed by 0 bases and J by 2 bases, leaving 16 bases between them. From germline, CDR1 is DFQATT and CDR2 SNEGSKA (reference sequence). CDR3 length: 16 residues. The CDR3 region is CSARDSGKAQNYGYTF. The CDR3 DNA reads TGCAGTGCTAGAGATTCGGGGAAGGCTCAGAACTATGGCTACACCTTC.

The table lists this clonotype with many counts. The chain uses TRBV9 and TRBJ1-1, with 7 bases fitting TRBD1. The CDR3 totals 16 residues. The V gene end was trimmed by 3 bases and the J gene end by 0 bases; junction bases not matched to a gene: 8. CDR1 is SGDLS, CDR2 YYNGEE, per germline. CDR3 nucleotide sequence: TGTGCCAGCAGCGAGAGGGGGGGGACAGTGAACACTGAAGCTTTCTTT. Its protein product is CASSERGGTVNTEAFF. The entire variable domain, with the rest obtained from reference TRBV9 and TRBJ1-1, is as follows: DSGVTQTPKHLITATGQRVTLRCSPRSGDLSVYWYQQSLDQGLQFLIQYYNGEERAKGNILERFSAQQFPDLHSELNLSSLELGDSALYFCASSERGGTVNTEAFFGQGTRLTVV.

The chain carries TRBV10-3 and TRBJ2-2; the match to TRBD2 covers 8 bases. Germline-derived CDR1 and CDR2 are ENHRY and SYGVKD. The J segment lost 7 bases and the V segment lost 8 bases, leaving 24 bases of the junction unmatched. The CDR3 loop spans 19 amino acids. CDR3 protein: CAIRTTGPERERSVGELFF. CDR3 DNA sequence: TGTGCCATCCGAACCACAGGGCCGGAGCGGGAGAGGTCGGTCGGGGAGCTGTTTTTT.

There are many counts of this clonotype. This rearrangement joins TRBV14 to TRBJ2-2; D is ambiguous. Trimming took off 0 bases at V and 1 base at J, with 9 bases between the two ends. The CDR3 spans 16 residues. CDR1 is SGHDN and CDR2 is FVKESK in the germline V gene. Written as DNA, the CDR3 is TGTGCCAGCAGCCAAGATCTGGGCAGGAACACCGGGGAGCTGTTTTTT. This encodes CASSQDLGRNTGELFF.

The table lists this clonotype with many counts. V usage is TRBV10-3 and J usage is TRBJ2-2; D may be TRBD1 or TRBD2 (5 bases each). Germline V gene data show CDR1 as ENHRY and CDR2 as SYGVKD. This CDR3 has 16 amino acids. The V gene lost 4 bases and the J gene lost 3 bases, with 15 bases spanning the gap. DNA for the CDR3: TGTGCCATCAGTGGGGACCTACAATGGGACACCGGGGAGCTGTTTTTT. Translating gives CAISGDLQWDTGELFF.

This clonotype was counted ten times or more. The chain combines TRBV12-3 or TRBV12-4 with TRBJ1-1; TRBD1 matches 7 bases. The CDR3 totals 12 residues. The J segment lost 5 bases and the V segment lost 7 bases, leaving 4 bases of the junction unmatched. For the CDR3, the DNA is TGTGCCAGCATCCAGGGACAGACTGAAGCTTTCTTT. Translated: CASIQGQTEAFF.

The chain carries TRBV6-1 and TRBJ2-7; a possible D gene is TRBD1 (5 bases). The CDR3 runs to 13 residues. The V end lost 10 bases, the J end lost 2 bases, and 15 bases lay between the germline ends. The germline V gene encodes CDR1 MNHNS and CDR2 SASEGT. The CDR3 sequence: CATRRDSTYEQYF. The CDR3 DNA is TGTGCCACCCGCAGGGATTCAACCTACGAGCAGTACTTC.

This clonotype was observed many times. The rearrangement links TRBV4-3 to TRBJ2-7; the D is unclear. This CDR3 is 14 amino acids long. V shed 0 bases and J shed 3 bases, with 9 bases lying between them. CDR1 is LGHNA and CDR2 is YSLEER in the germline V gene. The DNA for the CDR3 is TGCGCCAGCAGCCAAGAGTACCCGAGCTACGAGCAGTACTTC. Residues: CASSQEYPSYEQYF.